Listed below are T cell receptor beta chains from one sample, sequenced in a study of cytomegalovirus exposure and HLA in healthy donors. Produced via immunoSEQ multiplex PCR; TCRdb's table is partial and in-frame only. The table has 150,000 or so clones, roughly 80% seen once. Material for sequencing was PBMCs. The receptor source for this set is a male donor in good health and CMV-seronegative. The CDR3 runs from the conserved cysteine through the conserved F or W. The D gene is left open where the match is weak. Not all rows give a size; the values are once, few, many and, for expanded clones, a class.

TRBV6-5	NA	TRBJ2-1	NA	CASRLAGLYGDEQFF	TGTGCCAGCAGACTCGCAGGGCTCTATGGCGATGAGCAGTTCTTC
TRBV28	TRBD1	TRBJ1-4	NA	CASSTTGTATNEKLFF	TGTGCCAGCAGTACGACAGGGACGGCAACTAATGAAAAACTGTTTTTT
TRBV14	NA	TRBJ1-1	NA	CASSQDGTDTEAFF	TGTGCCAGCAGCCAAGACGGCACAGACACTGAAGCTTTCTTT
TRBV5-1	TRBD1	TRBJ1-1	NA	CASSLMTGATEAFF	TGCGCCAGCAGCTTAATGACAGGGGCTACTGAAGCTTTCTTT
TRBV10-1	NA	TRBJ1-6	NA	CASSEYAGINSPLHF	TGCGCCAGCAGTGAGTATGCAGGGATCAATTCACCCCTCCACTTT
TRBV7-8	TRBD2	TRBJ2-1	NA	CASSNRRVGLANEQFF	TGTGCCAGCAGCAACCGACGGGTCGGACTAGCCAATGAGCAGTTCTTC
TRBV7-2	TRBD1	TRBJ2-7	few	CASSPSWDRPLHEQYF	TGTGCCAGCAGCCCTAGCTGGGACAGACCCCTCCACGAGCAGTACTTC
TRBV5-4	NA	TRBJ1-2	NA	CASSLEQQAGYGYTF	TGTGCCAGCAGCTTGGAGCAACAGGCGGGATATGGCTACACCTTC
TRBV6-5	NA	TRBJ1-2	NA	CASSERGSGYTF	TGTGCCAGCAGTGAACGGGGTTCAGGCTACACCTTC
TRBV19	TRBD1	TRBJ1-5	NA	CASSTGQGTKAPQHF	TGTGCCAGTAGCACGGGACAGGGGACGAAGGCGCCCCAGCATTTT
TRBV2	NA	TRBJ1-2	NA	CASSADRPTVNYGYTF	TGTGCCAGCAGTGCCGATCGACCGACAGTAAACTATGGCTACACCTTC
TRBV5-4	NA	TRBJ2-1	few	CASSFDPTLTEQFF	TGTGCCAGCAGCTTCGATCCCACTCTCACTGAGCAGTTCTTC
TRBV9	TRBD2	TRBJ2-7	few	CASSPRGGGNYEQYF	TGTGCCAGCAGCCCCCGGGGCGGGGGGAACTACGAGCAGTACTTC
TRBV27	NA	TRBJ1-3	NA	CASSRGAVSLSSGNTIYF	TGTGCCAGCAGTAGAGGAGCAGTTAGTTTGAGCTCTGGAAACACCATATATTTT
TRBV20-1	NA	TRBJ1-1	NA	CSAPGNTEAFF	TGCAGTGCCCCAGGTAACACTGAAGCTTTCTTT
TRBV7-2	NA	TRBJ2-7	NA	CASSVSSYEQYF	TGTGCCAGCAGCGTGAGCTCCTACGAGCAGTACTTC
TRBV30	NA	TRBJ1-2	NA	CAWRQGRANYGYTF	TGTGCCTGGAGACAGGGAAGAGCTAACTATGGCTACACCTTC
TRBV28	TRBD1	TRBJ2-7	NA	CASSWDSSYYEQYF	TGTGCCAGCAGTTGGGACAGCTCTTACTACGAGCAGTACTTC
TRBV28	NA	TRBJ1-2	NA	CASSGRSYGYTF	TGTGCCAGCAGCGGGAGGAGCTATGGCTACACCTTC
TRBV29-1	NA	TRBJ1-4	NA	CSVLFLQGTNEKLFF	TGCAGCGTTTTATTCCTTCAGGGGACTAATGAAAAACTGTTTTTT
TRBV5-1	NA	TRBJ2-5	NA	CASSLAQPGGETQYF	TGCGCCAGCAGCTTGGCCCAACCGGGGGGCGAGACCCAGTACTTC